This T cell receptor (beta chain) came from a study of T cells in Graves' hyperthyroidism and ophthalmopathy. An absence of ophthalmopathy progression within 18 months meant stable Graves' hyperthyroidism. Hyperthyroidism, newly diagnosed and lasting under 2 months, affected patients aged 18 to 65. RNA transcripts served as the template for amplifying TCR beta CDR3 regions. A first-round RT-PCR of the TCR CDR3 used the HTBI primer set. From the multiplex PCR reads, TCRdb called clonotypes with MiXCR, one entry per CDR3 protein. The sample consists of some 720,000 distinct CDR3 sequences, around 15% of them appearing once. Study findings and constraints: In blood, most of the thyroid clonotypes expanded above 0.001 were also present.

Regarding this clonotype: Its cognate antigen is unknown.

CDR3 size: 13 residues. V gave up 3 bases and J gave up 2 bases, with 8 bases separating them. The V gene's germline CDR1 is LNHDA and CDR2 SQIVND (reference sequence). Specimen: blood. The clonotype comes from a man aged 18 to 29 with Graves' hyperthyroidism. J is TRBJ2-7 and V is TRBV19; D is unclear. DNA of the CDR3: TGTGCCAGTAGTATTTACGGAACCTACGAGCAGTACTTC. Translated, it gives CASSIYGTYEQYF.